The following is a T cell receptor (beta chain) sequence with its context. Its antigen is currently not known. One base away there is no much larger clone; base qualities are not given. The germline V gene encodes CDR1 MNHNS and CDR2 SASEGT. From cysteine to phenylalanine, the CDR3 is 15 amino acids long. The only DNA kept is the CDR3, 45 bases in frame from the first base. V gives up 6 bases and J gives up 1 base, and the segment between their germline ends measures 13 bases. Receptor libraries were prepared by the immunoSEQ multiplex PCR assay. As for the authors' bioinformatics: Richness and clonality were used to summarize the repertoires, and clones that significantly expanded or contracted between pre- and post-therapy samples were identified. TCRdb stores this immuneACCESS table with in-frame sequences only. Part of the clones is absent; in the studies checked, under half of the shortfall reflects unresolved V genes, and no reason is known for the rest. V and J calls and clone size follow that table, whereas D and trimming were derived from the DNA. This sample holds 20,000 to 25,000 clones; approximately 82% were observed only once. Under 25% of the sample lies in the top ten.

The data derive from a study of neoadjuvant nivolumab and ipilimumab in lung cancer (dated by TCRdb to between 2020 and 2021). With respect to the entire study: Intravenous nivolumab was dosed at 3 mg/kg on days 1, 15 and 29, and in the combination arm ipilimumab 1 mg/kg was added on day 1 only. Matched pretherapy and resected tumor pairs were analyzed for seven patients, of whom four received nivolumab and three received nivolumab plus ipilimumab. The study compared TCR repertoires in pretherapy (baseline) peripheral blood with TCR repertoires in tumors resected at surgery following neoadjuvant immune checkpoint blockade. In the trial, around 45 patients with operable NSCLC were treated, of whom approximately 23 were randomized to nivolumab monotherapy and roughly 21 to nivolumab plus ipilimumab. The primary trial endpoint was the major pathologic response (MPR) rate in the intention-to-treat population in each study arm. Results the study describes overall, beyond this receptor: A small number of samples underwent TCR sequencing. Greater TCR richness and clonality were observed in resected tumors than in tumor-adjacent uninvolved lung, and increases were observed in more dual-therapy-treated tumors. From pretherapy to surgery, tumor T-cell richness and clonality went up in three of three dual-therapy tumors, versus only two of four nivolumab-treated tumors. Pretherapy blood TCR richness correlated positively with richness in tumors resected after neoadjuvant therapy (Spearman R of about 0.82). No significant correlation was found between TCR clonality and pathologic tumor regression, and only one major-pathologic-response sample was available for the clonality analysis.

The sample's time point label is to be understood as: pretherapy, before neoadjuvant immune checkpoint inhibitors. Samples were obtained from the phase 2 randomized NEOSTAR trial, in which neoadjuvant nivolumab or nivolumab plus ipilimumab followed by surgery was tested in operable NSCLC. The chain employs TRBV6-1 and TRBJ2-4, with an unclear D gene assignment. This specimen was peripheral blood, taken before neoadjuvant nivolumab, alone or with ipilimumab. This TCR derives from an adult with non-small cell lung cancer. This receptor has the CDR3 CASSRTAVAKNIQYF. Read as DNA, the sequence is TGTGCCAGCAGCCGTACGGCAGTCGCCAAAAACATTCAGTACTTC.